This TCR beta chain comes out of a study of graft-versus-host responses after intestinal transplantation. The wider study: Grafts were multivisceral, liver-intestinal, or isolated intestinal. After anti-thymocyte globulin induction, recipients took tacrolimus and steroids for around three years.

Trimming cost V 7 bases and J 3 bases, with 7 bases left between them. The CDR3 is 13 amino acids. CDR1 MNHGY and CDR2 SAAAGT come from the germline V gene. In the case of this clone: Its matching antigen is unknown.

Findings of the study overall: Some patients had graft-donor T cell macrochimerism. In their allografts, the ratios of graft-versus-host to host-versus-graft T cell clones were high. Recipient marrow harbored GvH clones, some of which surfaced first in ileum or blood.

The data were produced by immunoSEQ multiplex PCR, yet TCRdb's version contains in-frame clones alone and is incomplete. The sample includes some 40,000 clones, 89% of them seen just once. The chain joins TRBV6-8 to TRBJ1-6; weak D call: TRBD1 (5 bases). Sequenced here: PBMCs, sampled around 270 days after transplant. The TCR was taken from a human patient who received an intestinal transplant, so some T cells may come from the graft donor. Written as DNA, the CDR3 is TGTGCCAGCATCGGGGGCTATAATTCACCCCTCCACTTT. Translated: CASIGGYNSPLHF.